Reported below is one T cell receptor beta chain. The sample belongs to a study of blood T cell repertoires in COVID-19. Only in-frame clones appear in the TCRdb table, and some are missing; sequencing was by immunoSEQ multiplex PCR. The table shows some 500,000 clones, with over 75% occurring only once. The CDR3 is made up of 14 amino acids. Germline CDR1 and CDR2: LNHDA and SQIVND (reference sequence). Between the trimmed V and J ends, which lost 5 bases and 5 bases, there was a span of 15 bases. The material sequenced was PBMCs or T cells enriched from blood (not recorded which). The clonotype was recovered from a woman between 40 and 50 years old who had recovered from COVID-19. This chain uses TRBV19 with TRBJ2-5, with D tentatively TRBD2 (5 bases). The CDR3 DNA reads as TGTGCCAGTAGTCCCCGGCGGGTCTTGGAGACCCAGTACTTC. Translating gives CASSPRRVLETQYF.